This T cell receptor beta chain was captured in a study of T cell repertoires in cytomegalovirus infection (dated by TCRdb to the late 2010s). General notes on the study: Alongside well-studied HLA-B-restricted epitopes, the peptide stimulations were aimed at recently identified HLA-C-restricted CMV epitopes, whose presentation resists viral immunomodulation. Because public TCR beta signatures pointed to carriage of CMV infection together with the matching HLA type, the HLA type of each donor mattered for the analysis. General study outcomes and caveats: The ex vivo response was dominated by HLA-C-restricted CMV-specific TCR beta clonotypes, which also provided the single most frequent clonotype in two of eight donors. In both this cohort and an independent roughly 330-donor cohort, the cumulative frequency of public TCR beta family members distinguished carriers of CMV infection plus the relevant HLA type.

The CDR3 measures 11 amino acids from cysteine to phenylalanine. Only the CDR3 DNA is retained, 33 bases long and in frame from the first base. CDR1 is given as SGHNT and CDR2 as YYREEE, both from the germline V gene (reference sequence). Trimming costs V 5 bases and J 10 bases, and their ends lie 10 bases apart. Explained via the paper, the treatment or condition label denotes: in vitro stimulation with specific CMV peptide epitopes to enrich CMV-specific T cells. Sequencing relied on an Illumina HiSeq 1500. TCRdb reprocessed the public reads (quality trimming at Q25 with fastp, clone calling with MiXCR) and kept in-frame beta chains. CDR3 protein duplicates are merged, each entry listing the most common genes and DNA. This sample holds under 850,000 distinct CDR3 sequences; roughly 36% were observed only once. Clones ranked in the top ten supply about 20% of the sample. A remark on this clonotype: Its antigen is unknown. No base quality information exists; no much larger clone differs at one position.

This TCR was sampled from a human donor in good health (CMV status not recorded). Some clones in this sample may be carry-over from other donors' samples. The sequence links TRBV5-4 to TRBJ2-1; the D gene identity is not certain. The sequences come from cultured PBMCs, collected from culture after CMV antigen stimulation. In nucleotide form, the sequence is TGTGCCAGCAGACGGTGGAAGGAGCAGTTCTTC. Its protein product is CASRRWKEQFF.